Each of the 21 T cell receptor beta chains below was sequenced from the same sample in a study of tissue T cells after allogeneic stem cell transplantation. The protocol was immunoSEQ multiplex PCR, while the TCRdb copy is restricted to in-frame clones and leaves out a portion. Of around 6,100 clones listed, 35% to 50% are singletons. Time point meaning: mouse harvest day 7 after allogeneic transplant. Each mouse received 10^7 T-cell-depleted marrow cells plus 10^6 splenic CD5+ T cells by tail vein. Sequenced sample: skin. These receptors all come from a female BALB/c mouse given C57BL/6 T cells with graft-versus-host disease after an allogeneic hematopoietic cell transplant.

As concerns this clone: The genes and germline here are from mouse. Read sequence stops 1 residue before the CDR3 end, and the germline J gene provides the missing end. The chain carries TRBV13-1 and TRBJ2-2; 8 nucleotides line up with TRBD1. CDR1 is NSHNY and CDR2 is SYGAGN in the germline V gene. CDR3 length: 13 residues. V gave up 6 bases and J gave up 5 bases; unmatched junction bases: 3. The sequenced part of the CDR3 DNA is TGTGCCAGCACCTGGACAGGGACCGGGCAGCTCTAC. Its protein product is CASTWTGTGQLY. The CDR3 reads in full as CASTWTGTGQLYF.

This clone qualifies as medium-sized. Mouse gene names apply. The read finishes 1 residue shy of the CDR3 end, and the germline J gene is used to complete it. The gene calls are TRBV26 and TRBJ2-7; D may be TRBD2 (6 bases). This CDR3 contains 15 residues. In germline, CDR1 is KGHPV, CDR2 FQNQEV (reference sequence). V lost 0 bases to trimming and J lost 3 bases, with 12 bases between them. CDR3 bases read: TGTGCCAGCAGTCTGTCGATTTGGGGGTTCTATGAACAGTAC. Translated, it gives CASSLSIWGFYEQY. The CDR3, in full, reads CASSLSIWGFYEQYF.

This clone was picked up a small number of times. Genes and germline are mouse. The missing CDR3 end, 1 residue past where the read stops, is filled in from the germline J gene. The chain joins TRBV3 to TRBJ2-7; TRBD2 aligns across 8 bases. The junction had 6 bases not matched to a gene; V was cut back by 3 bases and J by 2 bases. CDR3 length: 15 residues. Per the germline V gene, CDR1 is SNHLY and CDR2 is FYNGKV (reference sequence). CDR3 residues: CASSFRGGAPYEQYF. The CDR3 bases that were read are TGTGCCAGCAGCTTTCGGGGGGGCGCCCCCTATGAACAGTAC.

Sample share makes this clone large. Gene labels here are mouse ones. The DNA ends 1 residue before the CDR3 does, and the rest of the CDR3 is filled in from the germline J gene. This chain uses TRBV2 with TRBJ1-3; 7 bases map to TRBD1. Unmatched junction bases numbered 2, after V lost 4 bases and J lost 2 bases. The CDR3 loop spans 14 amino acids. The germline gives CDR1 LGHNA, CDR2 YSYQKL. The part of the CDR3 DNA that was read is TGTGCCAGCAGCCCTCAGGGGGCTGGAAATACGCTCTAT. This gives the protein CASSPQGAGNTLY. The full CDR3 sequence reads CASSPQGAGNTLYF.

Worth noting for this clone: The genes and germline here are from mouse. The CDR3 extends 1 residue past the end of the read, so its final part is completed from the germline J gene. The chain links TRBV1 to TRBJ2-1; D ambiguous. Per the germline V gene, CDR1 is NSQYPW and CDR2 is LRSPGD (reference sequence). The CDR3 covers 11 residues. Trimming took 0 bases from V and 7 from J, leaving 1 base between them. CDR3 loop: CTCSAEAEQFF. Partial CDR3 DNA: TGCACCTGCAGTGCAGAGGCTGAGCAGTTC.

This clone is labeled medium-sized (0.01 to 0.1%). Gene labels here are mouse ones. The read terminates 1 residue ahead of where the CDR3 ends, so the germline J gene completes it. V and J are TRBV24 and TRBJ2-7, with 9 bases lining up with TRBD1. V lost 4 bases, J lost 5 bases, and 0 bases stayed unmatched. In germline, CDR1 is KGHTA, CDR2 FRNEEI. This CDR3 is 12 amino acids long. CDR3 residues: CASSRDRDEQYF. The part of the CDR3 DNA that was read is TGTGCCAGCAGTCGGGACAGGGATGAACAGTAC.

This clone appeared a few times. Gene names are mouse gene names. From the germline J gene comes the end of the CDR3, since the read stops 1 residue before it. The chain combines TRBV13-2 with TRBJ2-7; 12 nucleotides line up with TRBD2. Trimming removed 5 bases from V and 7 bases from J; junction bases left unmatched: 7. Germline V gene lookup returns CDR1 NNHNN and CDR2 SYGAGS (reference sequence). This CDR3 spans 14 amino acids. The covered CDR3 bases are TGTGCCAGCGGCGCCGGGACTGGGGGGAGAGAACAGTAC. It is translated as CASGAGTGGREQY. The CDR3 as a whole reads CASGAGTGGREQYF.

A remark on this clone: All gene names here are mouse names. The CDR3 loop reads CASSSTWNSPLYF. CDR3 DNA (partial): TGTGCCAGCAGCTCGACTTGGAATTCGCCCCTCTAC. The chain is built from TRBV3 and TRBJ1-6, with no clear D. The CDR3 end falls 1 residue outside the read, so it is completed with the germline J gene. TRBJ1-6 is an ORF, with its function uncertain. There are 13 residues in the CDR3. CDR1 and CDR2 (germline): SNHLY, FYNGKV (reference sequence). V was cut by 4 bases and J by 7 bases, with 8 bases left in between.

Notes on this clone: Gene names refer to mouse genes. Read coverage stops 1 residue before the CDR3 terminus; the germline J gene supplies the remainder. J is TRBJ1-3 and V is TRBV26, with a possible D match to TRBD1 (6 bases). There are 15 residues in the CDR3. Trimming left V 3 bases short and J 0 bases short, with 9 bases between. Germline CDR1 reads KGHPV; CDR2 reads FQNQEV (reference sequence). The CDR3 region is CASSLGGNSGNTLYF. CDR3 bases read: TGTGCCAGCAGTCTAGGGGGGAATTCTGGAAATACGCTCTAT. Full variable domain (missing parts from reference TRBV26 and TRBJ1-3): NSKVIQTPRYLVKGQGQKAKMRCIPEKGHPVVFWYQQNKNNEFKFLINFQNQEVLQQIDMTEKRFSAECPSNSPCSLEIQSSEAGDSALYLCASSLGGNSGNTLYFGEGSRLIVV.

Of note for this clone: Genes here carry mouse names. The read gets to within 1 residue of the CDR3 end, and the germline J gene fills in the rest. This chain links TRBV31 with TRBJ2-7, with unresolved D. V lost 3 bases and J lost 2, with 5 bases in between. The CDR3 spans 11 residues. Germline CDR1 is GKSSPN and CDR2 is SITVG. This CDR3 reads CAWRTAYEQYF. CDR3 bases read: TGTGCCTGGAGAACAGCCTATGAACAGTAC. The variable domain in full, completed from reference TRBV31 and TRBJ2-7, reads AQTIHQWPVAEIKAVGSPLSLGCTIKGKSSPNLYWYWQATGGTLQQLFYSITVGQVESVVQLNLSASRPKDDQFILSTEKLLLSHSGFYLCAWRTAYEQYFGPGTRLTVL.

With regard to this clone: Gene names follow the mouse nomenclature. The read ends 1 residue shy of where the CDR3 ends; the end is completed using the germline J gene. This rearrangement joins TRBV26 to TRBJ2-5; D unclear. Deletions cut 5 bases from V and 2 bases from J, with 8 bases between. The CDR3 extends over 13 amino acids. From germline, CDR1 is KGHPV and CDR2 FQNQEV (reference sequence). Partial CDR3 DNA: TGTGCCAGCAGTACCGGGGTCCAAGACACCCAGTAC. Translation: CASSTGVQDTQY. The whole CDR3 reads CASSTGVQDTQYF. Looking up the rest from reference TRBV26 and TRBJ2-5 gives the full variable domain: NSKVIQTPRYLVKGQGQKAKMRCIPEKGHPVVFWYQQNKNNEFKFLINFQNQEVLQQIDMTEKRFSAECPSNSPCSLEIQSSEAGDSALYLCASSTGVQDTQYFGPGTRLLVL.

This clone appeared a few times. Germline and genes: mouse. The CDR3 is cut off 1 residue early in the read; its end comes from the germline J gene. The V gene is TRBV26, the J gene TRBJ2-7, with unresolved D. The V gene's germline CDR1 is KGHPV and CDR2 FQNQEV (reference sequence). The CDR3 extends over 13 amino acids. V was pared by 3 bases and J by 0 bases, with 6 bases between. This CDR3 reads CASSLRVSYEQYF. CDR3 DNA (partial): TGTGCCAGCAGTCTAAGGGTCTCCTATGAACAGTAC.

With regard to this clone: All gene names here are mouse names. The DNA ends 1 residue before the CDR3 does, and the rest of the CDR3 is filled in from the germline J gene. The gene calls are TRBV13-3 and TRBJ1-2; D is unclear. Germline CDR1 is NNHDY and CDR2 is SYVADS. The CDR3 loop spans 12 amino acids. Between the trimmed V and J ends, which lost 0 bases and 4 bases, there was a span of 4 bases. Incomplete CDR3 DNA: TGTGCCAGCAGTGATGCGGGCTCCGACTACACC. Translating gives CASSDAGSDYT. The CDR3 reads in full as CASSDAGSDYTF.

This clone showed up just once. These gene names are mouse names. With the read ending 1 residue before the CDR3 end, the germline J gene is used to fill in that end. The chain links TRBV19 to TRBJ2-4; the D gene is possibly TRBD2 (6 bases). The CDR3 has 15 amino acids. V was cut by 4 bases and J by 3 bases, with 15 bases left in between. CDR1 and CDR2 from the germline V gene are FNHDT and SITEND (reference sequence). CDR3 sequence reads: CASSLIGGRQNTLYF. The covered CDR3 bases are TGTGCCAGCAGTCTCATCGGGGGGAGGCAAAACACCTTGTAC.

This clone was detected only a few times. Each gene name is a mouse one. The sequenced part of the CDR3 DNA is TGTGCCAGCAGCGTCACAGGGACAGAAACGCTGTAT. Protein product: CASSVTGTETLY. The full CDR3 sequence reads CASSVTGTETLYF. The V call is TRBV26, the J call TRBJ2-3; D may be TRBD1 (6 bases). The read ends 1 residue shy of where the CDR3 ends; the end is completed using the germline J gene. V was pared by 6 bases and J by 4 bases, with 11 bases between. The germline gives CDR1 KGHPV, CDR2 FQNQEV (reference sequence). CDR3 length: 13 residues.

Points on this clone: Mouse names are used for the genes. CDR3: CASGLTGGDQDTQYF. CDR3 bases read: TGTGCCAGCGGTCTGACTGGGGGGGACCAAGACACCCAGTAC. The genes are TRBV13-2 and TRBJ2-5, with 11 bases lining up with TRBD2. The CDR3 end is not reached by the read, which stops 1 residue before it; the germline J gene fills it in. Trimming removed 4 bases from V and 1 base from J; junction bases left unmatched: 2. The CDR3 totals 15 residues. Per the germline V gene, CDR1 is NNHNN and CDR2 is SYGAGS (reference sequence).

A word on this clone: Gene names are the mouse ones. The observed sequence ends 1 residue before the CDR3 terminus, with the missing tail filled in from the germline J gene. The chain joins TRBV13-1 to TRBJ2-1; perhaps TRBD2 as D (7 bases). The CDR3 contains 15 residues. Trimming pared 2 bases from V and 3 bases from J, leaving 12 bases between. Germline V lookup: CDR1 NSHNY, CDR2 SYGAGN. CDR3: CASSDLGATYAEQFF. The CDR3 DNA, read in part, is TGTGCCAGCAGTGACCTGGGGGCCACCTATGCTGAGCAGTTC.

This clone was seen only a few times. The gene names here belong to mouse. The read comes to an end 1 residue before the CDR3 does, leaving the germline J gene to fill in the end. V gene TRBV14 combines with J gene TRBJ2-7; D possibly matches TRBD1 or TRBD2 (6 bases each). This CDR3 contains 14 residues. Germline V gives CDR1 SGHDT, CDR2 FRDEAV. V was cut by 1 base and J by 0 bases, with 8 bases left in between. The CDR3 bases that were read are TGTGCCAGCAGTTTCCGGGGGCGCTCCTATGAACAGTAC. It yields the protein CASSFRGRSYEQY. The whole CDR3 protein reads CASSFRGRSYEQYF.

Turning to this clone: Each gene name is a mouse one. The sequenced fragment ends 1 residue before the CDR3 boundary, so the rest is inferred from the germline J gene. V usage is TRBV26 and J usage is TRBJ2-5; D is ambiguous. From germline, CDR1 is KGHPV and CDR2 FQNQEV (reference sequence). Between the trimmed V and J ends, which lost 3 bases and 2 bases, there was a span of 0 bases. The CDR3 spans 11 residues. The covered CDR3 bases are TGTGCCAGCAGTCTCCAAGACACCCAGTAC. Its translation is CASSLQDTQY. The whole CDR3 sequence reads CASSLQDTQYF.

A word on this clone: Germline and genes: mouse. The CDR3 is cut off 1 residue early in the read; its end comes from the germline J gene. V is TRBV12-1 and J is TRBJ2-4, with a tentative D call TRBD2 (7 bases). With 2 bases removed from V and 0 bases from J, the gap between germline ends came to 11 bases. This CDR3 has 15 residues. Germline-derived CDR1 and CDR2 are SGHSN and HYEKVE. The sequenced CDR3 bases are TGTGCCAGCTCTCCGCTGGGGGCTAGTCAAAACACCTTGTAC. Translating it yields CASSPLGASQNTLY. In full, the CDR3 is CASSPLGASQNTLYF.

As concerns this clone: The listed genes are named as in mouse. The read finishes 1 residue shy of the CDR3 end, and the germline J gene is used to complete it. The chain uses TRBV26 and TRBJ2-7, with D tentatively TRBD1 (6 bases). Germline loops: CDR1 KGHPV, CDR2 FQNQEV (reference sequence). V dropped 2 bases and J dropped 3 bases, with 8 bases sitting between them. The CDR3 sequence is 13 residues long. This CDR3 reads CASSLGTFYEQYF. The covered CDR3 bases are TGTGCCAGCAGTCTGGGGACATTCTATGAACAGTAC.